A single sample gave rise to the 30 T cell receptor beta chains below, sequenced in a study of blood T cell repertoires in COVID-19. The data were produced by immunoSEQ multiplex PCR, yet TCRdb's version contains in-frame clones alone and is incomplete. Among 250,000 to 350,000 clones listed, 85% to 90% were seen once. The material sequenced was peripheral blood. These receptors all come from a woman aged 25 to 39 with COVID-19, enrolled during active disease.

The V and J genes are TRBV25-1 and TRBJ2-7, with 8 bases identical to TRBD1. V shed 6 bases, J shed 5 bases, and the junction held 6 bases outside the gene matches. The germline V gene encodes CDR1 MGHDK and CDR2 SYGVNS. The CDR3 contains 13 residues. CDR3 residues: CASSRQGAHEQYF. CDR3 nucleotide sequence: TGTGCCAGCAGCCGTCAGGGGGCCCACGAGCAGTACTTC.

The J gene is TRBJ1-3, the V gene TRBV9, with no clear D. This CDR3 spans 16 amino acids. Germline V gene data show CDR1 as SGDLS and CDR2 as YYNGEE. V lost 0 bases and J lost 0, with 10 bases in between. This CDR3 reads CASSVVAESSGNTIYF. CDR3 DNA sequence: TGTGCCAGCAGCGTAGTTGCGGAGAGCTCTGGAAACACCATATATTTT. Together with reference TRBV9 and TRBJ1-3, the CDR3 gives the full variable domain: DSGVTQTPKHLITATGQRVTLRCSPRSGDLSVYWYQQSLDQGLQFLIQYYNGEERAKGNILERFSAQQFPDLHSELNLSSLELGDSALYFCASSVVAESSGNTIYFGEGSWLTVV.

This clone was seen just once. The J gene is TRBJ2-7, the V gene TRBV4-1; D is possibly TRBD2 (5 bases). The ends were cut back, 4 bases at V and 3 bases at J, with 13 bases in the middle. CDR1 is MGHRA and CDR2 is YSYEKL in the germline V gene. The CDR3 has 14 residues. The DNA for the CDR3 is TGCGCCAGCAGCCCCACCGGGAACTTCTACGAGCAGTACTTC. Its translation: CASSPTGNFYEQYF.

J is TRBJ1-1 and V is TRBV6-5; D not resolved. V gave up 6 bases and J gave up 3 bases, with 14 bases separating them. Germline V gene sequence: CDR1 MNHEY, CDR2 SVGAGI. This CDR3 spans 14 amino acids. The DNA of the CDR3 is TGTGCCAGCAGGCCCCGGGGTTTGGACACTGAAGCTTTCTTT. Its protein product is CASRPRGLDTEAFF.

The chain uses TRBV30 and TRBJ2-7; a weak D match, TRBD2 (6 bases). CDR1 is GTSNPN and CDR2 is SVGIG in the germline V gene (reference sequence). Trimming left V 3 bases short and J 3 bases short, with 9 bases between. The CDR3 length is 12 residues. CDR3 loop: CAWSETSYEQYF. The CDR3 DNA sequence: TGTGCCTGGAGCGAGACTAGCTACGAGCAGTACTTC.

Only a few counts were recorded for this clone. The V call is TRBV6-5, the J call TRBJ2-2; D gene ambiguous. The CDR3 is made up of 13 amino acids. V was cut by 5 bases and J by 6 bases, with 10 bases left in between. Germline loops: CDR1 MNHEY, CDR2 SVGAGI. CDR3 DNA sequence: TGTGCCAGCAGTCCTATTAATCCCGGGGAGCTGTTTTTT. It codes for CASSPINPGELFF.

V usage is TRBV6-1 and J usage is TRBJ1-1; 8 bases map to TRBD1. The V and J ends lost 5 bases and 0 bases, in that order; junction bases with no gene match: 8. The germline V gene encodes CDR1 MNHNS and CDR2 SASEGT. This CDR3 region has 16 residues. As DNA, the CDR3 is TGTGCCAGCAGTCAAGGGACAGGTACCATGAACACTGAAGCTTTCTTT. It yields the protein CASSQGTGTMNTEAFF.

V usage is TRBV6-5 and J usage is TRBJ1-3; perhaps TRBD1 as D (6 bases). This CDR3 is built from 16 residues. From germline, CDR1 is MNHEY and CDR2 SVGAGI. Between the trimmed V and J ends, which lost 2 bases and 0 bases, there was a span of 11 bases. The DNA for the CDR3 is TGTGCCAGCAGTTACGCTCACAGGGACTCTGGAAACACCATATATTTT. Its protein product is CASSYAHRDSGNTIYF.

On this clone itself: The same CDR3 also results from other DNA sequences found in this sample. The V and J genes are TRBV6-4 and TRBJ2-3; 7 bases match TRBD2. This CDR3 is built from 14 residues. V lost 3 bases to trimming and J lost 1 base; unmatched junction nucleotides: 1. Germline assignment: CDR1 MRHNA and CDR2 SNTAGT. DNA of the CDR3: TGTGCCAGCAGTGAAACTAGCGGCACAGATACGCAGTATTTT. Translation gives CASSETSGTDTQYF.

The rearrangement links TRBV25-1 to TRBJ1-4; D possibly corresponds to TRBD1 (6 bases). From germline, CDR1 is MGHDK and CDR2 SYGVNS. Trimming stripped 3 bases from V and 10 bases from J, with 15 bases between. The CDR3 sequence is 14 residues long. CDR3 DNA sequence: TGTGCCAGCAGTGACCCCCTCTTGGGGGCAAAACTGTTTTTT. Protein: CASSDPLLGAKLFF.

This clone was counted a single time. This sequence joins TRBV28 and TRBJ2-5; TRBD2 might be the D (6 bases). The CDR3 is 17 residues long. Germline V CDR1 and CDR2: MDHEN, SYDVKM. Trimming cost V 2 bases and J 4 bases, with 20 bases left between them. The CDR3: CASSLGAGHGSGETQYF. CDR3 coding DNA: TGTGCCAGCAGTTTAGGGGCGGGCCACGGGAGCGGAGAGACCCAGTACTTC.

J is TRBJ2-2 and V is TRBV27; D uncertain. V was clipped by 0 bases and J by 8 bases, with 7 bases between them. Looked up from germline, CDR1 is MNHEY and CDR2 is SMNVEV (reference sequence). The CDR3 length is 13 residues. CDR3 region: CASSLSLLGELFF. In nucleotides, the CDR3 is TGTGCCAGCAGTTTATCACTTCTGGGGGAGCTGTTTTTT.

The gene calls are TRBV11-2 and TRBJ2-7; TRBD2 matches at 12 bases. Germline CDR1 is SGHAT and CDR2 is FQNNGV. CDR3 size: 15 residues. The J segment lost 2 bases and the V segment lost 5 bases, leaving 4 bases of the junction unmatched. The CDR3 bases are TGTGCCAGCAGCCCCTGGACTAGCGGGGCCTACGAGCAGTACTTC. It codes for CASSPWTSGAYEQYF.

Here the CDR3 reads CASSYGQHYGYTF. CDR3 sequence (DNA): TGTGCCAGCAGCTATGGACAGCACTATGGCTACACCTTC. J is TRBJ1-2 and V is TRBV28; a weak D match, TRBD1 (6 bases). The CDR3 spans 13 residues. Trimming left V 6 bases short and J 3 bases short, with 11 bases between. Germline CDR1 MDHEN, CDR2 SYDVKM.

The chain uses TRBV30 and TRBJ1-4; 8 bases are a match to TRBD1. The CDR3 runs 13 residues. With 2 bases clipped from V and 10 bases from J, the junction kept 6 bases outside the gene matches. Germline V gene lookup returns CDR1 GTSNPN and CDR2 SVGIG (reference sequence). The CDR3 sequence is CAWSRGQGGKLFF. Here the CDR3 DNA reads TGTGCCTGGAGTAGAGGACAGGGAGGAAAACTGTTTTTT.

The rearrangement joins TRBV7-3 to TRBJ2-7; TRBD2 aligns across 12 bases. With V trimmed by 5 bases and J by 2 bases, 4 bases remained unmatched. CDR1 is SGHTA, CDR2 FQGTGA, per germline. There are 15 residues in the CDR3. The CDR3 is CASSLAGGTTYEQYF. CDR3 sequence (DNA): TGTGCCAGCAGCCTAGCGGGAGGGACCACCTACGAGCAGTACTTC. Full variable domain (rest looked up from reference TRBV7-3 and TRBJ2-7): GAGVSQTPSNKVTEKGKYVELRCDPISGHTALYWYRQSLGQGPEFLIYFQGTGAADDSGLPNDRFFAVRPEGSVSTLKIQRTERGDSAVYLCASSLAGGTTYEQYFGPGTRLTVT.

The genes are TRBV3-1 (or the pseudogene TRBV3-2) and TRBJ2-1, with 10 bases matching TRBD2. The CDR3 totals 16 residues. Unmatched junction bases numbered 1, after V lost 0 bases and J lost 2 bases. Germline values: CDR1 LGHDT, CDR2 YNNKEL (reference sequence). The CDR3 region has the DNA TGTGCCAGCAGCCAAGAGAGCGGGAGGGCCTACAATGAGCAGTTCTTC. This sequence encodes CASSQESGRAYNEQFF.

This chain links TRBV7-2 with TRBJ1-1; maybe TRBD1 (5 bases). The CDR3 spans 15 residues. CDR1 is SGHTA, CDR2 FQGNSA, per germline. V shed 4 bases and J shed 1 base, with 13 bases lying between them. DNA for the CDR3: TGTGCCAGCAGCTGGAAACAGGATAGGAACACTGAAGCTTTCTTT. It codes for CASSWKQDRNTEAFF.

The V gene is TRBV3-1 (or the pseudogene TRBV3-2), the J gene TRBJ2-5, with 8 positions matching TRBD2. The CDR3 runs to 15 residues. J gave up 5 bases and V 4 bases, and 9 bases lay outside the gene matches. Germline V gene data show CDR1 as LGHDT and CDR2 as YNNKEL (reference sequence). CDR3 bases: TGTGCCAGCAGCCCAAGCGGGAGTGAGCGGGAGACCCAGTACTTC. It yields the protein CASSPSGSERETQYF.

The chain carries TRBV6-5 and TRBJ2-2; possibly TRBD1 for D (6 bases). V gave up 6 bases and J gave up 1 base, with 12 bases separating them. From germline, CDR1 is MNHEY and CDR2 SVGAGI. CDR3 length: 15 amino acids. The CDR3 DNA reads TGTGCCAGCAGAACCGGGACAAGGAACACCGGGGAGCTGTTTTTT. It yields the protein CASRTGTRNTGELFF.

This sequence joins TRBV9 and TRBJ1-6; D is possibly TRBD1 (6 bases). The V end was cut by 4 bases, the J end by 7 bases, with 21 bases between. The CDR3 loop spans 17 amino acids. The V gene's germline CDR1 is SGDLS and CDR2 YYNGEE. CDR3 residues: CASSSSTGSVGNSPLHF. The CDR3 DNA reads TGTGCCAGCAGCTCCTCGACAGGCTCGGTGGGCAATTCACCCCTCCACTTT.

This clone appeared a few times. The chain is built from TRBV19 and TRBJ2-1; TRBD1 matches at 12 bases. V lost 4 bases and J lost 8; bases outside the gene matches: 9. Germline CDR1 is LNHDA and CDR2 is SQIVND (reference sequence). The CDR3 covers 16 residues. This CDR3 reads CASSNAGTGGNYEQFF. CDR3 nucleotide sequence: TGTGCCAGTAGTAACGCCGGGACAGGGGGCAACTATGAGCAGTTCTTC.

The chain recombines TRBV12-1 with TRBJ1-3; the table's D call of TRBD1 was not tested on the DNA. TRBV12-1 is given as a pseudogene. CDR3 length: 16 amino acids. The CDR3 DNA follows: TGTGCCAGCAGCTCCCCCGGGACACTTAATGGAAACACCATATATTTT. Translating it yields CASSSPGTLNGNTIYF.

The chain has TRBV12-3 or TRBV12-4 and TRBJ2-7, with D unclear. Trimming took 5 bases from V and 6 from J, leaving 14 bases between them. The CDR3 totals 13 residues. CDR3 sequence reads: CASSPSGTSEQYF. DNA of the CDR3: TGTGCCAGCAGTCCTTCAGGTACCTCCGAGCAGTACTTC.

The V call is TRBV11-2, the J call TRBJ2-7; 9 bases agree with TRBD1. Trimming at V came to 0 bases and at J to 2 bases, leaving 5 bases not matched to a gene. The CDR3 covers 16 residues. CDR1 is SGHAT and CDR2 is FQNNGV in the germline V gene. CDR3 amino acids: CASSLDVGTGTYEQYF. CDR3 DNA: TGTGCCAGCAGCTTAGATGTGGGGACAGGGACCTACGAGCAGTACTTC.

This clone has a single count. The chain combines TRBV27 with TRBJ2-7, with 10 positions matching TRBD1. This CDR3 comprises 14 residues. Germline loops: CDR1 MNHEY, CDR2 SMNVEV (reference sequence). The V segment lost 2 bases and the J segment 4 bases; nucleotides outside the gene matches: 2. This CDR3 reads CASSLDRGRYEQYF. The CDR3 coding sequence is TGTGCCAGCAGTTTAGACAGGGGGCGATACGAGCAGTACTTC.

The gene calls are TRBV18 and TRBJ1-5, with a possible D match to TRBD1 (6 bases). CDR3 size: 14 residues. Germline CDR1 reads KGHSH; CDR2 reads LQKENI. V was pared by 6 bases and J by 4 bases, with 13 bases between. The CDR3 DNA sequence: TGTGCCAGCTCGCCAAACCAGGGGAATCAGCCCCAGCATTTT. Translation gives CASSPNQGNQPQHF.

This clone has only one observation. CDR3 nucleotide sequence: TGTGCCAGCAGTTTCCAACCACCTATGAGGTCCTACAATGAGCAGTTCTTC. Translating gives CASSFQPPMRSYNEQFF. This sequence joins TRBV27 and TRBJ2-1; D uncertain. Trimming stripped 3 bases from V and 1 base from J, with 16 bases between. The CDR3 contains 17 residues. CDR1 MNHEY and CDR2 SMNVEV come from the germline V gene (reference sequence).

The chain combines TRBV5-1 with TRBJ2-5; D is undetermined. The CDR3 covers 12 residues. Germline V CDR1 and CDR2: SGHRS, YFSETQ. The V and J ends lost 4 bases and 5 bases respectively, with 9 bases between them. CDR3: CASSIPRETQYF. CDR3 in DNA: TGCGCCAGCAGCATCCCGAGGGAGACCCAGTACTTC.

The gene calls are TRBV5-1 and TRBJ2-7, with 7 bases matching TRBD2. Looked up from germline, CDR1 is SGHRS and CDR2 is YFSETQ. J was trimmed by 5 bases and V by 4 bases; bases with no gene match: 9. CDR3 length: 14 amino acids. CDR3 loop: CASSTGWEGNEQYF. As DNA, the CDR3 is TGCGCCAGCAGCACCGGATGGGAGGGGAACGAGCAGTACTTC. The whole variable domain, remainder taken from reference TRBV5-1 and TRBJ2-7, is KAGVTQTPRYLIKTRGQQVTLSCSPISGHRSVSWYQQTPGQGLQFLFEYFSETQRNKGNFPGRFSGRQFSNSRSEMNVSTLELGDSALYLCASSTGWEGNEQYFGPGTRLTVT.